This T cell receptor beta chain was retrieved from a study of blood T cell repertoires in COVID-19. Authors' analysis steps: Amplification with reference gene primers provided the estimates of nucleated cell counts. The assay was immunoSEQ multiplex PCR, and TCRdb's table has in-frame clones only and misses some. V and J calls plus clone size are reproduced from that table; the DNA served to infer D and trimming. The sample holds hundreds of thousands of clones; about nine tenths are singletons and the top ten take roughly 6%. This CDR3 spans 15 amino acids. Trimming shortened V by 2 bases and J by 2 bases, and 12 bases separated the two germline ends. Per germline, CDR1 SGHRS and CDR2 YFSETQ. In Seattle, patients joined the study during active infection and were tracked longitudinally.

The rearrangement joins TRBV5-1 to TRBJ2-3; maybe TRBD2 (6 bases). The sample was peripheral blood. The sequence was obtained from a woman in her twenties or thirties with COVID-19, enrolled during active disease. The CDR3 coding sequence is TGCGCCAGCAGCTTCCCCGGGAGCTTCACAGATACGCAGTATTTT. Residues: CASSFPGSFTDTQYF.